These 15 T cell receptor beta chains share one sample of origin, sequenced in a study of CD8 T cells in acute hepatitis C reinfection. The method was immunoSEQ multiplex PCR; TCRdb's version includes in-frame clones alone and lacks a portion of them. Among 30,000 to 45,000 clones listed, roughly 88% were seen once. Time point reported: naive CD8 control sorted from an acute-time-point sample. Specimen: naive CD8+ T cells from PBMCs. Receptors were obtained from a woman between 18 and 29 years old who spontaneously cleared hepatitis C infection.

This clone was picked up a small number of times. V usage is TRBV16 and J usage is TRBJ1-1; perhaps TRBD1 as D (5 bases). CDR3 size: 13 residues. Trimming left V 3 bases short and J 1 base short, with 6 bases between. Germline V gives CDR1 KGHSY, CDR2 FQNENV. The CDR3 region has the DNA TGTGCCAGCAGCCAGACAGAGAACACTGAAGCTTTCTTT. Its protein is CASSQTENTEAFF.

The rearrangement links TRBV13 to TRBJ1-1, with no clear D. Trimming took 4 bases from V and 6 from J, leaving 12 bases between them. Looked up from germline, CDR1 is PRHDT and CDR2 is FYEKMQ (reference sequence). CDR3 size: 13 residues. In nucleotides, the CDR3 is TGTGCCAGCAGCTCAGCGGTTACCGCTGAAGCTTTCTTT. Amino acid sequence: CASSSAVTAEAFF. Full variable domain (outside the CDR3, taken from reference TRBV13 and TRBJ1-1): AAGVIQSPRHLIKEKRETATLKCYPIPRHDTVYWYQQGPGQDPQFLISFYEKMQSDKGSIPDRFSAQQFSDYHSELNMSSLELGDSALYFCASSSAVTAEAFFGQGTRLTVV.

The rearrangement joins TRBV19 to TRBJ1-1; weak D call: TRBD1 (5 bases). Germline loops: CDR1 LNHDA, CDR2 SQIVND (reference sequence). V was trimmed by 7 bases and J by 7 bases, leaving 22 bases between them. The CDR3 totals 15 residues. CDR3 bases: TGTGCCAGTATCTCGATAGAGAGGGGAACAAGTGAAGCTTTCTTT. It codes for CASISIERGTSEAFF. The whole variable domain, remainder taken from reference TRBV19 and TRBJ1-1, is DGGITQSPKYLFRKEGQNVTLSCEQNLNHDAMYWYRQDPGQGLRLIYYSQIVNDFQKGDIAEGYSVSREKKESFPLTVTSAQKNPTAFYLCASISIERGTSEAFFGQGTRLTVV.

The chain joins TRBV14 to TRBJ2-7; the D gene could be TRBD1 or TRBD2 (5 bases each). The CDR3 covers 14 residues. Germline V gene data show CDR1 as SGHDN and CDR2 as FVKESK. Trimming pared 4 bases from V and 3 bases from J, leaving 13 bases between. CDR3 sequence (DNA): TGTGCCAGCAGCCCCCGGGACGCTTACTACGAGCAGTACTTC. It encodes CASSPRDAYYEQYF.

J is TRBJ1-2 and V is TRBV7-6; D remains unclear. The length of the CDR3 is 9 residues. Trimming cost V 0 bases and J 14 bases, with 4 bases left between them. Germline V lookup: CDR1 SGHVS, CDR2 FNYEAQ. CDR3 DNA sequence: TGTGCCAGCAGCTTAGCTATGACCTTC. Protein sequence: CASSLAMTF.

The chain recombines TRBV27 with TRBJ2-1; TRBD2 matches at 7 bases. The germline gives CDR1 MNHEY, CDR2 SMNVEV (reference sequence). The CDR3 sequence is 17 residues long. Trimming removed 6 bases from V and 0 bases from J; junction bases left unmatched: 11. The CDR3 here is CASSPASTSDSYNEQFF. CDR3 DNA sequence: TGTGCCAGCAGCCCAGCCTCCACTAGCGACTCCTACAATGAGCAGTTCTTC.

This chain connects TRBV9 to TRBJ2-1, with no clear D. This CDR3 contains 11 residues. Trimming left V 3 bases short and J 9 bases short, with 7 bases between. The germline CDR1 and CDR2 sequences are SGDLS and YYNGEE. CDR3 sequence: CASSGFGEQFF. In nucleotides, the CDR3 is TGTGCCAGCAGCGGGTTCGGTGAGCAGTTCTTC. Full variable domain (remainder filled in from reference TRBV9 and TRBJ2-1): DSGVTQTPKHLITATGQRVTLRCSPRSGDLSVYWYQQSLDQGLQFLIQYYNGEERAKGNILERFSAQQFPDLHSELNLSSLELGDSALYFCASSGFGEQFFGPGTRLTVL.

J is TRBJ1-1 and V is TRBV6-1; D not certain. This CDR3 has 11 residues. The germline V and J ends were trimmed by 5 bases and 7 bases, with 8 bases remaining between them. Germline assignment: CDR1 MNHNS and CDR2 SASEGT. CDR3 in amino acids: CASSLYDEAFF. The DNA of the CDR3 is TGTGCCAGCAGTCTCTACGATGAAGCTTTCTTT.

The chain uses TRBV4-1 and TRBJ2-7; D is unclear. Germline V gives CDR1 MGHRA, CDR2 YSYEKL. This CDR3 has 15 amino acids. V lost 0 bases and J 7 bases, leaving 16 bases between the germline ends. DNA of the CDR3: TGCGCCAGCAGCCAAGAAGGTGAAAGCATGGGAGAGCAGTACTTC. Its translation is CASSQEGESMGEQYF.

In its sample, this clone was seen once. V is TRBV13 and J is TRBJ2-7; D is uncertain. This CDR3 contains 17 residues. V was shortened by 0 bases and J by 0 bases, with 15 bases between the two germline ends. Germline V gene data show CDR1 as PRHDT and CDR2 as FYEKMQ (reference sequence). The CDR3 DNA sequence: TGTGCCAGCAGCTTAGGCACCCCAGAAAGAGGCTCCTACGAGCAGTACTTC. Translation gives CASSLGTPERGSYEQYF.

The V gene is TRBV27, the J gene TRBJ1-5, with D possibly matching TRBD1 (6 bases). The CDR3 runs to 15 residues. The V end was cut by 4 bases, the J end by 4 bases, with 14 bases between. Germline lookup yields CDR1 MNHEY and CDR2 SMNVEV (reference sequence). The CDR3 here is CASSSRQERNQPQHF. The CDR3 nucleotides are TGTGCCAGCAGTTCTCGACAGGAGAGAAATCAGCCCCAGCATTTT.

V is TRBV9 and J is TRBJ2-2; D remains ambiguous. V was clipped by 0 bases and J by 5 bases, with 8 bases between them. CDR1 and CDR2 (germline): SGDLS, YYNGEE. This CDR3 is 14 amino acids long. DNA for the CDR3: TGTGCCAGCAGCGTAGGGCTTCAGACCGGGGAGCTGTTTTTT. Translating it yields CASSVGLQTGELFF.

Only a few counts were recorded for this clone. The CDR3 bases are TGTGCCAGTAGTGCCGGGACAGGGACCATCGGGGAGCTGTTTTTT. It codes for CASSAGTGTIGELFF. The genes are TRBV19 and TRBJ2-2; the match to TRBD1 covers 9 bases. In germline, CDR1 is LNHDA, CDR2 SQIVND (reference sequence). CDR3 length equals 15 residues. V gave up 5 bases and J gave up 7 bases; unmatched junction bases: 8.

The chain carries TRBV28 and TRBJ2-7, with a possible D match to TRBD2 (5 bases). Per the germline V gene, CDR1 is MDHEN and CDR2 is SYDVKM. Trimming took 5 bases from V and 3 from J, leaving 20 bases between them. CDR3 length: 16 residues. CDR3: CASSPTLLAPNYEQYF. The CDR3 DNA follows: TGTGCCAGCAGTCCTACCCTTCTAGCACCGAACTACGAGCAGTACTTC. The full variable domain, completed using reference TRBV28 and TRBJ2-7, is DVKVTQSSRYLVKRTGEKVFLECVQDMDHENMFWYRQDPGLGLRLIYFSYDVKMKEKGDIPEGYSVSREKKERFSLILESASTNQTSMYLCASSPTLLAPNYEQYFGPGTRLTVT.

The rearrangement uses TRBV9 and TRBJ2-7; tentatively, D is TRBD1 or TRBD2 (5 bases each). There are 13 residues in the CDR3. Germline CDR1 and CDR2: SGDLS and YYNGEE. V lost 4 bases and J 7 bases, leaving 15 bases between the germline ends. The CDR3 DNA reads TGTGCCAGCAGCCCGGGACCTTCATGGGAGCAGTACTTC. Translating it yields CASSPGPSWEQYF. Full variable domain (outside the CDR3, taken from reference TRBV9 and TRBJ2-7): DSGVTQTPKHLITATGQRVTLRCSPRSGDLSVYWYQQSLDQGLQFLIQYYNGEERAKGNILERFSAQQFPDLHSELNLSSLELGDSALYFCASSPGPSWEQYFGPGTRLTVT.